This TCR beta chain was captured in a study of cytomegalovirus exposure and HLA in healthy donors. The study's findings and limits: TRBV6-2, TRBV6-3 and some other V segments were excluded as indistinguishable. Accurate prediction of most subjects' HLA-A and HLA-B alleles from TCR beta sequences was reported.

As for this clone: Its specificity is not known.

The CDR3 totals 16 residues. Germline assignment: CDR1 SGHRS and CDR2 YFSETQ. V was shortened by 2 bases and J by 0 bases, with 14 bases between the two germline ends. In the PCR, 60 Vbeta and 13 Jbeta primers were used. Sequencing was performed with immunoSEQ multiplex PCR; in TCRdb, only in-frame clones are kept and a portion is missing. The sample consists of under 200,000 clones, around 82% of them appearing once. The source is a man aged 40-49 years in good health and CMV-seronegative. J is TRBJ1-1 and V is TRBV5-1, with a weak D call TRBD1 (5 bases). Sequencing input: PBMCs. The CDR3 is CASSFLGARMNTEAFF. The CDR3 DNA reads TGCGCCAGCAGCTTTTTAGGGGCTAGGATGAACACTGAAGCTTTCTTT.